The T cell receptor (beta chain) under discussion was sequenced for a study of cytomegalovirus exposure and HLA in healthy donors (dated by TCRdb to the late 2010s). The study in broad terms: The roughly 670 repertoires of the first cohort and the approximately 110 validation repertoires were produced on the same platform, according to a later analysis. Along with the approximately 700-subject first cohort, a separate validation cohort of over a hundred different subjects was used. The study combined high-throughput TCR immunosequencing, statistical association of individual TCRs with disease status, and machine learning to predict cytomegalovirus infection status. The study aimed to test whether cataloging public T cell receptors could reveal signatures of past pathogen exposure. What the authors observed across the whole study: The authors suggested that the approach could potentially be generalized to other disease states and immunological phenotypes. A later analysis found that TCRs clustered in the first cohort also tended to co-occur in the 110 or so validation repertoires, with 90% to 95% of cluster scores above 0. The validation cohort had no HLA typing available for a later analysis, so co-occurrence within that cohort was assessed over all 120 or so repertoires. A total of roughly 160 TCR beta chains were listed by the study as associated with cytomegalovirus. In vitro tests confirmed that a few of the cytomegalovirus-associated TCR beta chains recognize cytomegalovirus antigens. While some public TCRs were present in many individuals, most TCR sequences turned up only very rarely across donors. The classifier was reported to diagnose cytomegalovirus status with high specificity and sensitivity in both the original and validation cohorts.

This clone has a single count. The specificity of this receptor is unknown. No quality values exist for individual bases; no much larger clone is one base distant. Libraries were prepared through the immunoSEQ multiplex PCR assay. Concerning the study's data processing: A statistical classification framework was developed to diagnose cytomegalovirus status using the catalog of TCR beta chain sequences. In its TCRdb copy, this immuneACCESS table keeps in-frame sequences only and misses some clones. Where compared with another copy, unresolved V genes explain less than half of these, and the others have no known cause. V and J calls and clone size are given by that table; D and trimming were obtained from the DNA. The sample has 250,000 to 400,000 clones on record, 88% of them singletons. The ten largest clones add up to approximately 0.95% of the sample. Spanning cysteine to phenylalanine, the CDR3 consists of 13 amino acids. Only the CDR3 DNA stays, 39 bases, in frame from base 1. The germline V gene supplies CDR1 SGHRS and CDR2 YFSETQ. V and J are truncated by 0 bases and 7 bases respectively, leaving an intervening sequence of 10 bases.

The donors belonged to the validation cohort of around 120 subjects, which was separate from the roughly 700-subject first cohort. The sequence was obtained from a man in his thirties or forties in good health and CMV-seronegative. The V gene is TRBV5-1 and the J gene is TRBJ1-1; the D gene lacks a confident call. The sample comprised PBMCs. CDR3 loop: CASSLGAGVEAFF. The nucleotide sequence reads TGCGCCAGCAGCTTGGGAGCGGGTGTTGAAGCTTTCTTT.